These 14 T cell receptor beta chains share one sample of origin, sequenced in a study of Graves' ophthalmopathy and Graves' hyperthyroidism. TCR beta CDR3 regions were amplified from RNA transcripts. HTBI-primed RT-PCR formed the first round, and a multiplex PCR formed the second. Each CDR3 protein gets one entry after TCRdb re-called the multiplex PCR reads with MiXCR. The repertoire consists of 500,000 to 600,000 distinct CDR3 sequences, with about 35% occurring once and the leading ten covering about 4.6%. Material: peripheral blood or thyroid tissue (not recorded which). The origin of the receptors is an adult man with Graves' hyperthyroidism.

As for this clonotype: Being one base from a much bigger clone, this may be a read error. The V call is TRBV11-2, the J call TRBJ1-1; D is unresolved. This CDR3 contains 14 residues. V lost 5 bases and J 1 base, leaving 11 bases between the germline ends. Germline values: CDR1 SGHAT, CDR2 FQNNGV. CDR3 loop: CASSHYQRNTEAFF. Written as DNA, the CDR3 is TGTGCCAGCAGCCACTATCAGAGGAACACTGAAGCTTTCTTT.

This clonotype was seen repeatedly, ten times or more. The chain couples TRBV6-6 to TRBJ1-4, with D unclear. Germline-derived CDR1 and CDR2 are MNHNY and SVGAGI (reference sequence). The CDR3 runs to 15 residues. V was trimmed by 2 bases and J by 0 bases, leaving 7 bases between them. CDR3 residues: CASSYTASTNEKLFF. CDR3 DNA sequence: TGTGCCAGCAGTTACACAGCCTCAACTAATGAAAAACTGTTTTTT.

A few counts support this clonotype. J is TRBJ1-2 and V is TRBV6-2 or TRBV6-3; D ambiguous. Germline values: CDR1 MNHEY, CDR2 SVGEGT. This CDR3 is built from 12 residues. Trimming shortened V by 4 bases and J by 6 bases, and 9 bases separated the two germline ends. The CDR3: CASSLQIHGYTF. DNA of the CDR3: TGTGCCAGCAGTTTGCAGATCCATGGCTACACCTTC.

This chain joins TRBV9 and TRBJ1-5; D remains ambiguous. Germline lookup yields CDR1 SGDLS and CDR2 YYNGEE. V was pared by 1 base and J by 4 bases, with 9 bases between. The CDR3 is made up of 14 amino acids. CDR3 sequence reads: CASSVTGFNQPQHF. The CDR3 DNA reads as TGTGCCAGCAGCGTAACGGGGTTTAATCAGCCCCAGCATTTT.

Many counts were recorded for this clonotype. The rearrangement links TRBV2 to TRBJ2-7; TRBD2 matches 9 bases. J gave up 6 bases and V 9 bases, and 15 bases lay outside the gene matches. The CDR3 contains 15 residues. Germline V CDR1 and CDR2: SNHLY, FYNNEI. The CDR3 region has the DNA TGTGCCAGTCAGGGGCTCTATTTAGCGGGAGTCGAGCAGTACTTC. Translating it yields CASQGLYLAGVEQYF.

This chain connects TRBV5-1 to TRBJ1-1; D remains ambiguous. Germline lookup yields CDR1 SGHRS and CDR2 YFSETQ. The CDR3 runs 13 residues. V lost 1 base and J 3 bases, leaving 7 bases between the germline ends. CDR3 sequence reads: CASSLSADTEAFF. CDR3 coding DNA: TGCGCCAGCAGCTTGTCGGCAGACACTGAAGCTTTCTTT. The full variable domain, completed using reference TRBV5-1 and TRBJ1-1, is KAGVTQTPRYLIKTRGQQVTLSCSPISGHRSVSWYQQTPGQGLQFLFEYFSETQRNKGNFPGRFSGRQFSNSRSEMNVSTLELGDSALYLCASSLSADTEAFFGQGTRLTVV.

The chain employs TRBV5-1 and TRBJ1-3; unclear D gene. There are 16 residues in the CDR3. Trimming cost V 1 base and J 0 bases, with 11 bases left between them. The germline V gene encodes CDR1 SGHRS and CDR2 YFSETQ. The DNA for the CDR3 is TGCGCCAGCAGCTTGTGGGTAGGCAGCTCTGGAAACACCATATATTTT. Its translation: CASSLWVGSSGNTIYF.

This chain joins TRBV28 and TRBJ2-7; tentative D call: TRBD1 (5 bases). This CDR3 comprises 13 residues. CDR1 and CDR2 from the germline V gene are MDHEN and SYDVKM. With 9 bases removed from V and 0 bases from J, the gap between germline ends came to 12 bases. CDR3 sequence (DNA): TGTGCCAGTGTGACAGCGAACTCCTACGAGCAGTACTTC. Protein: CASVTANSYEQYF.

The table lists this clonotype with many counts. This chain connects TRBV24-1 to TRBJ1-5, with D uncertain. Germline V CDR1 and CDR2: KGHDR, SFDVKD. Deletions cut 4 bases from V and 1 base from J, with 4 bases between. The CDR3 length is 13 residues. The CDR3 is CATSEKSNQPQHF. The CDR3 DNA follows: TGTGCCACCAGTGAGAAAAGCAATCAGCCCCAGCATTTT.

The CDR3 coding sequence is TGTGCCAGCAGCTTGTGGTGGGGCTATGGCTACACCTTC. Its translation is CASSLWWGYGYTF. This chain uses TRBV5-8 with TRBJ1-2; no firm D call. The CDR3 extends over 13 amino acids. From germline, CDR1 is SGHTS and CDR2 YDEGEE. V lost 1 base to trimming and J lost 4 bases, with 8 bases between them.

The chain combines TRBV3-1 with TRBJ2-5; D not certain. Trimming left V 0 bases short and J 2 bases short, with 13 bases between. The CDR3 contains 16 residues. CDR1 is LGHDT, CDR2 YNNKEL, per germline (reference sequence). The CDR3 bases are TGTGCCAGCAGCCAAGATACTCGGCGGAGTCAAGAGACCCAGTACTTC. Its translation: CASSQDTRRSQETQYF.

In its sample, this clonotype was seen many times. This may be a read error: a much more frequent sequence differs by one nucleotide. V is TRBV7-6 and J is TRBJ1-2, with D unresolved. This CDR3 region has 13 residues. The V gene's germline CDR1 is SGHVS and CDR2 FNYEAQ. The CDR3 sequence: CTSSLTPGSGYTF. The CDR3 nucleotides are TGTACCAGCAGCTTAACCCCCGGGAGTGGCTACACCTTC.

This clonotype was detected many times. The chain employs TRBV12-3 or TRBV12-4 and TRBJ2-5; 13 positions match TRBD2. The trim removed 6 bases at V and 5 bases at J, leaving 6 bases unmatched. The CDR3 consists of 15 residues. The CDR3 DNA sequence: TGTGCCAGCAGCTCCACTAGCGGGGGGGCGGAGACCCAGTACTTC. Translated: CASSSTSGGAETQYF.

This sequence joins TRBV10-3 and TRBJ2-2, with 7 positions matching TRBD2. Germline CDR1 reads ENHRY; CDR2 reads SYGVKD. V dropped 6 bases and J dropped 5; count of bases not matched to a gene: 6. This CDR3 is built from 14 residues. CDR3 coding DNA: TGTGCCATCAGCCGACTAGCTGAGACCGGGGAGCTGTTTTTT. Translated: CAISRLAETGELFF.